These 6 T cell receptor beta chains were all obtained from the same sample, sequenced in a study of patients and donors after allogeneic stem cell transplantation. TCRdb passed the RT-PCR reads through MiXCR, listing each CDR3 protein once. The top ten clones hold around 5.5% of a sample with about a million distinct CDR3 sequences, about a sixth of them seen once. Sample: blood, either unsorted or a sorted T cell fraction (not recorded which). Source of these receptors: a human donor who was either an allogeneic HSCT recipient or a stem cell or donor lymphocyte infusion donor (not recorded which). It is not recorded whose cells these are; they may come from a transplant donor.

The chain has TRBV12-3 or TRBV12-4 and TRBJ1-1; 7 bases map to TRBD1. The CDR3 sequence is 15 residues long. Unmatched junction bases numbered 9, after V lost 3 bases and J lost 5 bases. CDR3 loop: CASSFNGRGWTEAFF. The CDR3 DNA reads TGTGCCAGCAGTTTTAATGGCAGGGGGTGGACTGAAGCTTTCTTT.

The DNA for the CDR3 is TGTGCCAGCAGCTTGACCCGGACTAGCGGGCACACCGGGGAGCTGTTTTTT. Its translation: CASSLTRTSGHTGELFF. The rearrangement joins TRBV7-6 to TRBJ2-2, with 11 bases identical to TRBD2. Germline loops: CDR1 SGHVS, CDR2 FNYEAQ. The CDR3 sequence is 17 residues long. Trimming cost V 3 bases and J 3 bases; bases outside gene matches: 6.

The chain links TRBV9 to TRBJ2-7; 9 nucleotides line up with TRBD1. V lost 3 bases and J lost 5; bases outside the gene matches: 6. The germline V gene has CDR1 SGDLS and CDR2 YYNGEE. This CDR3 comprises 14 residues. The CDR3, as DNA: TGTGCCAGCAGCGCCGGGACAGGGAAAGACGAGCAGTACTTC. As protein: CASSAGTGKDEQYF.

In this sample, this clonotype turned up a few times. The chain combines TRBV14 with TRBJ2-5, with D perhaps TRBD2 (5 bases). Germline-derived CDR1 and CDR2 are SGHDN and FVKESK. Trimming cost V 0 bases and J 3 bases, with 14 bases left between them. CDR3 length: 16 residues. The CDR3 protein is CASSQDWRTYKETQYF. The CDR3 bases are TGTGCCAGCAGCCAAGATTGGAGGACGTACAAAGAGACCCAGTACTTC. The full variable domain, its missing parts supplied by reference TRBV14 and TRBJ2-5, is EAGVTQFPSHSVIEKGQTVTLRCDPISGHDNLYWYRRVMGKEIKFLLHFVKESKQDESGMPNNRFLAERTGGTYSTLKVQPAELEDSGVYFCASSQDWRTYKETQYFGPGTRLLVL.

The chain combines TRBV7-9 with TRBJ2-3; TRBD2 agrees at 10 bases. With V trimmed by 4 bases and J by 0 bases, 7 bases remained unmatched. The CDR3 spans 17 residues. Germline loops: CDR1 SEHNR, CDR2 FQNEAQ (reference sequence). CDR3 residues: CASSSTGTSDSTDTQYF. The CDR3 DNA sequence: TGTGCCAGCAGCTCCACCGGGACTAGCGATAGCACAGATACGCAGTATTTT.

The chain is built from TRBV4-1 and TRBJ2-1; 10 positions agree with TRBD2. Losses at the gene ends were 0 bases for V and 7 bases for J; bases not matched to a gene: 6. Germline-derived CDR1 and CDR2 are MGHRA and YSYEKL. The length of the CDR3 is 16 residues. CDR3 protein: CASSQERLAGENEQFF. As DNA, the CDR3 is TGCGCCAGCAGCCAAGAGAGGCTAGCGGGAGAAAATGAGCAGTTCTTC.